This TCR beta chain was documented in a study of cytomegalovirus exposure and HLA in healthy donors. In the study overall: Assignment to the Caucasian-associated ancestry cluster applied to approximately 79% of the approximately 400 genotyped donors.

PCR amplification relied on 60 Vbeta primers (plus 13 Jbeta primers). Measured with immunoSEQ multiplex PCR; TCRdb has only the in-frame clones, and not every one. Among more than 95,000 clones, about two thirds were seen once, and the ten largest hold 3% to 4.5%. Trimming at V came to 4 bases and at J to 1 base, leaving 4 bases not matched to a gene. CDR1 is SGHNT and CDR2 is YYREEE in the germline V gene (reference sequence). CDR3 length: 16 amino acids. The clonotype originates from a man aged 25-40 years in good health and CMV-seronegative. The source material was PBMCs. This chain connects TRBV5-4 to TRBJ2-5, with 13 bases matching TRBD2. The CDR3 region is CASSATSGGAQETQYF. The CDR3 nucleotides are TGTGCCAGCAGCGCTACTAGCGGGGGGGCCCAAGAGACCCAGTACTTC.